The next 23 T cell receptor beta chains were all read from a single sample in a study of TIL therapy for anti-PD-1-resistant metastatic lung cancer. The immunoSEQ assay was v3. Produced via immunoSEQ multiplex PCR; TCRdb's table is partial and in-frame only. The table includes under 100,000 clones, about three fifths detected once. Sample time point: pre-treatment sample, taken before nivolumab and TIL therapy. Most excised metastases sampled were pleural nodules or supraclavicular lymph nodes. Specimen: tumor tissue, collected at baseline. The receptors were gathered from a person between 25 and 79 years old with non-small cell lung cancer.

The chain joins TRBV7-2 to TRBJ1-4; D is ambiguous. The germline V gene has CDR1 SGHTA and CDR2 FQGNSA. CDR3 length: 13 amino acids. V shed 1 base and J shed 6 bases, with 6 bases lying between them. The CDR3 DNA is TGTGCCAGCAGCTTAGAGGCGGATGAAAAACTGTTTTTT. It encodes CASSLEADEKLFF.

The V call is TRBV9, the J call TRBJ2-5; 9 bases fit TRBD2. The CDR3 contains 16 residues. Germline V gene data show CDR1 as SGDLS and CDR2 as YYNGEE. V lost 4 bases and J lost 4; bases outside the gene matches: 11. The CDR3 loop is CASSPGGGTSSETQYF. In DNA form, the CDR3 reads TGTGCCAGCAGCCCCGGGGGGGGGACTAGCTCAGAGACCCAGTACTTC.

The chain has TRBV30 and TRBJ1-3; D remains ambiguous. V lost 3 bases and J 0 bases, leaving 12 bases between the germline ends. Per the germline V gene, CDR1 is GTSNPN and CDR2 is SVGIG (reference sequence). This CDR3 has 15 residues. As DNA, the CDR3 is TGTGCCTGGAGCCCCGGACTGAACTCTGGAAACACCATATATTTT. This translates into CAWSPGLNSGNTIYF.

The CDR3 loop reads CASSLSSGGTDTQYF. The CDR3 nucleotides are TGTGCCAGCAGCTTGAGTAGCGGGGGTACAGATACGCAGTATTTT. The J gene is TRBJ2-3, the V gene TRBV7-6; 9 positions agree with TRBD2. Germline V gives CDR1 SGHVS, CDR2 FNYEAQ. V lost 3 bases to trimming and J lost 3 bases; unmatched junction nucleotides: 4. CDR3 length: 15 amino acids.

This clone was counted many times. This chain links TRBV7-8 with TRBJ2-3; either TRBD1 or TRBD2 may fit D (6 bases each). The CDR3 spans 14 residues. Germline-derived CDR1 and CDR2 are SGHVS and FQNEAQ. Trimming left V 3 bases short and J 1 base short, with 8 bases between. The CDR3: CASSFGGRTDTQYF. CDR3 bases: TGTGCCAGCAGCTTTGGGGGGCGCACAGATACGCAGTATTTT.

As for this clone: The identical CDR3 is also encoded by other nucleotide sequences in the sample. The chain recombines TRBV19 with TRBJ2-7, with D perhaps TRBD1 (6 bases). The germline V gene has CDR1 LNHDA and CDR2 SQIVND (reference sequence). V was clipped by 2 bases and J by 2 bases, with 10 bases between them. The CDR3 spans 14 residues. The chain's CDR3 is CASSISRTAYEQYF. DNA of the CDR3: TGTGCCAGTAGTATATCCAGGACAGCCTACGAGCAGTACTTC.

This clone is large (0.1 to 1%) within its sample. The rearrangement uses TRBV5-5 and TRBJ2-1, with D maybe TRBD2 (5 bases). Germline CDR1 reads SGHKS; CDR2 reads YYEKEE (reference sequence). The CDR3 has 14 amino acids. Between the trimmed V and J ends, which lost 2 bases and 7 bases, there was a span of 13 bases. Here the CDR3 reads CASSFWDSVNEQFF. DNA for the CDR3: TGTGCCAGCAGCTTTTGGGATAGCGTTAATGAGCAGTTCTTC.

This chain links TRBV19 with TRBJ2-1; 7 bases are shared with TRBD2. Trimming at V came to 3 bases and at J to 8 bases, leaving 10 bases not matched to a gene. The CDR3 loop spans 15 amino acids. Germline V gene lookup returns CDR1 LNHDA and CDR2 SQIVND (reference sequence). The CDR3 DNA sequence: TGTGCCAGTAGTATCACGCGGGAGTCATCTCATGAGCAGTTCTTC. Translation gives CASSITRESSHEQFF.

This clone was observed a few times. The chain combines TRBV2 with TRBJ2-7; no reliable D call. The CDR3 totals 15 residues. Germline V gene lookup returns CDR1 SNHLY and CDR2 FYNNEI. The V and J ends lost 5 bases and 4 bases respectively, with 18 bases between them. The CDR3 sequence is CASSQKPGSYYEQYF. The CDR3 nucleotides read TGTGCCAGCAGTCAAAAACCCGGGTCCTATTACGAGCAGTACTTC.

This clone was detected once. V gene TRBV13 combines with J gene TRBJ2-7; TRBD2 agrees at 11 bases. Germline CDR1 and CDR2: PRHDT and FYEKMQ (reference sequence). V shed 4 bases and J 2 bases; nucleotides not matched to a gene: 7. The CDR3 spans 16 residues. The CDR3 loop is CASSSVLAGGTYEQYF. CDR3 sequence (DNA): TGTGCCAGCAGCTCGGTTCTAGCGGGGGGCACCTACGAGCAGTACTTC.

The CDR3, as DNA: TGCAGCGTTGAAGTCGGACCCTACGAGCAGTACTTC. This encodes CSVEVGPYEQYF. The chain is built from TRBV29-1 and TRBJ2-7; D not resolved. V lost 1 base and J lost 2, with 6 bases in between. Germline values: CDR1 SQVTM, CDR2 ANQGSEA. This CDR3 contains 12 residues.

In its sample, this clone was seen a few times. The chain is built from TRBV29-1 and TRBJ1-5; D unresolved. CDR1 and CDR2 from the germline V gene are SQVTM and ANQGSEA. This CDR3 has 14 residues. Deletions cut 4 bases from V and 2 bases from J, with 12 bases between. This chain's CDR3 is CSVVFGLGNQPQHF. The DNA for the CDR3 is TGCAGCGTTGTTTTTGGATTGGGCAATCAGCCCCAGCATTTT. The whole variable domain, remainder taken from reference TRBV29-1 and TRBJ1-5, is SAVISQKPSRDICQRGTSLTIQCQVDSQVTMMFWYRQQPGQSLTLIATANQGSEATYESGFVIDKFPISRPNLTFSTLTVSNMSPEDSSIYLCSVVFGLGNQPQHFGDGTRLSIL.

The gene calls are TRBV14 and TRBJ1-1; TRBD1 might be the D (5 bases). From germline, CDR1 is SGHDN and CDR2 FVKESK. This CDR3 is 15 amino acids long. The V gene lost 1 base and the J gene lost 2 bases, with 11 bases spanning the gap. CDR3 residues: CASSQVEGFNTEAFF. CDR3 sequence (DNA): TGTGCCAGCAGCCAAGTGGAGGGGTTTAACACTGAAGCTTTCTTT.

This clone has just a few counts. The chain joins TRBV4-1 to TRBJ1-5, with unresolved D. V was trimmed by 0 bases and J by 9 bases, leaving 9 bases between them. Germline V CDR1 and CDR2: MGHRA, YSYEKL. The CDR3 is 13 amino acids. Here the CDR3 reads CASSQDRTRPQHF. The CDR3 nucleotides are TGCGCCAGCAGCCAAGACAGGACCAGGCCCCAGCATTTT.

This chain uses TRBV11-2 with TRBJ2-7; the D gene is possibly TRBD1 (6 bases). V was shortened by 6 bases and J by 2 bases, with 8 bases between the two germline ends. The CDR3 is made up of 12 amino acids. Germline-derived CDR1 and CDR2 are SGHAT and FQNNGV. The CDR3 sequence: CASRHRAYEQYF. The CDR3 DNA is TGTGCCAGCAGACACAGGGCCTACGAGCAGTACTTC.

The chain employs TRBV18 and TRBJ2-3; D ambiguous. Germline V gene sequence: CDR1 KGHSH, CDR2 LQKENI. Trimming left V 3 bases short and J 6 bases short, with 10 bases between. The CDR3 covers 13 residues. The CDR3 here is CASSPPFADTQYF. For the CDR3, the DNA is TGTGCCAGCTCACCCCCTTTCGCGGATACGCAGTATTTT.

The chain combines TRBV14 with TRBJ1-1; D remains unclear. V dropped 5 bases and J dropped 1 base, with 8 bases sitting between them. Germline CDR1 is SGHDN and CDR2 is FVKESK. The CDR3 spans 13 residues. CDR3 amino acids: CASSSSRNTEAFF. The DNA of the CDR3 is TGTGCCAGCAGCAGTTCTCGGAACACTGAAGCTTTCTTT.

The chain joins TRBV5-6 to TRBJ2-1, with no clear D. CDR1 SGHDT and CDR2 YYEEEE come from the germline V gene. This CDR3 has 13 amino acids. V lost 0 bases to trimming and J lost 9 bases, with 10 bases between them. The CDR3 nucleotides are TGTGCCAGCAGCTTGGAAGTAGGCGGTGAGCAGTTCTTC. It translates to CASSLEVGGEQFF. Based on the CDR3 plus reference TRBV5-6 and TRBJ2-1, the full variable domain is DAGVTQSPTHLIKTRGQQVTLRCSPKSGHDTVSWYQQALGQGPQFIFQYYEEEERQRGNFPDRFSGHQFPNYSSELNVNALLLGDSALYLCASSLEVGGEQFFGPGTRLTVL.

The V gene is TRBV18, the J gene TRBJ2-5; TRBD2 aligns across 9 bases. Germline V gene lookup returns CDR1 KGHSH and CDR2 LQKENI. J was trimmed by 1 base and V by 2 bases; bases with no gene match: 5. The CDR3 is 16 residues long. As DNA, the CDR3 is TGTGCCAGCTCACCAACCAAGGGACTAGCCCAAGAGACCCAGTACTTC. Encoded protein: CASSPTKGLAQETQYF.

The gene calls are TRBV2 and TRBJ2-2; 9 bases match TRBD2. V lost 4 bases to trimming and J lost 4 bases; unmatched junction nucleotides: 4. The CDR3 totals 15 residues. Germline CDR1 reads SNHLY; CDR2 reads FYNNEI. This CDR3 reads CASSVLAGSTGELFF. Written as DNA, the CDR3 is TGTGCCAGCAGTGTTCTAGCGGGATCCACCGGGGAGCTGTTTTTT.

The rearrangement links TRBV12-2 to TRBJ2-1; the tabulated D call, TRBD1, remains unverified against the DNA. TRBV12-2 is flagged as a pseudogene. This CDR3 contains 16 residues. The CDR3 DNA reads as TGTGCAAGTCGAGTTACGGGACAGGGCACAAACAATGAGCAGTTCTTC. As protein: CASRVTGQGTNNEQFF.

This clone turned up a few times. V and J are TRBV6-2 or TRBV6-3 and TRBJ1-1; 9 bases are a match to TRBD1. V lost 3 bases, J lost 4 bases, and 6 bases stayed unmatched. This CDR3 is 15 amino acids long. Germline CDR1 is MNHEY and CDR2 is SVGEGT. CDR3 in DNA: TGTGCCAGCAGTTATCCGGGACAGGGAACCACTGAAGCTTTCTTT. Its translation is CASSYPGQGTTEAFF.

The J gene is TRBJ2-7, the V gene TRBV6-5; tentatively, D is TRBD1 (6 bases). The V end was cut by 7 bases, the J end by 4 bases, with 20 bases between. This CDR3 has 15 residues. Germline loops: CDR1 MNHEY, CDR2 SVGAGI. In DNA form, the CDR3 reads TGTGCCAGCACCCCGAGCACAGGGAAAAGATACGAGCAGTACTTC. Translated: CASTPSTGKRYEQYF.